What follows is one TCR beta chain and its context. The record originates from a study of blood T cell repertoires in COVID-19. Study-wide context: Sites in the United States, Italy and Spain provided acute and convalescent COVID-19 samples. Sample material is recorded as cDNA or gDNA derived from T cells, B-cell-depleted T cells, or PBMCs.

Under the authors' procedure: The authors estimated nucleated cell counts from reference gene primer amplification. TCRdb's copy holds only in-frame clones and misses some; the assay was immunoSEQ multiplex PCR. D and trimming were read from the DNA, whereas the V and J calls and clone size are those reported in that table. The sample holds more than 95,000 clones; roughly four fifths are singletons and the top ten take over 4.5%. The CDR3 consists of 18 residues. This chain links TRBV21-1 with TRBJ2-3; the table assigns TRBD2, which was not confirmed against the DNA. TRBV21-1 is annotated as a pseudogene. Sequenced sample: peripheral blood. This sequence was found in a man in his 60s with acute or convalescent COVID-19. Here the CDR3 reads CASSNPVTSRRDTDTQYF. Here the CDR3 DNA reads TGTGCCAGCAGCAACCCGGTGACTTCGCGGAGAGACACAGATACGCAGTATTTT.